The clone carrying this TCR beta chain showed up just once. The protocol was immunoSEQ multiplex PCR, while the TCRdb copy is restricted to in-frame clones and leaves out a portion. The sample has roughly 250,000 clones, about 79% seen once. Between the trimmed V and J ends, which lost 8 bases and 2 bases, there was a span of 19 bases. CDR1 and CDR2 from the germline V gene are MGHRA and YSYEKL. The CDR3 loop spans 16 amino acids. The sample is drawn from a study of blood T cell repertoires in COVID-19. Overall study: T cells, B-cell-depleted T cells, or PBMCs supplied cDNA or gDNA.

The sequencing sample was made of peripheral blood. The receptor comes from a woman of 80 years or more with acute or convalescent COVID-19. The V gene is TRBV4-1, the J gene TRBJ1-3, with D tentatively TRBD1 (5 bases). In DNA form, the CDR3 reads TGCGCCAGCGCCTTGGGGGGGACGCTAGCTGGAAACACCATATATTTT. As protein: CASALGGTLAGNTIYF.